The clone carrying this T cell receptor beta chain appeared a single time. Participant reports of clinical history set cohort assignment. Cohort 3 recovered donors had two negative PCRs, clearance, or symptom resolution. The CDR3 has 15 amino acids. The V end lost 3 bases, the J end lost 2 bases, and 12 bases lay between the germline ends. Germline values: CDR1 SGHRS, CDR2 YFSETQ. The repertoire was sequenced with immunoSEQ multiplex PCR; TCRdb's copy has only in-frame clones and lacks some. The sample carries under 200,000 clones, around 92% recorded once. This sample is part of a study of blood T cell repertoires in COVID-19. Study-wide background: COVID-19 samples from acute and convalescent phases originated in the United States, Italy and Spain.

Sequencing used PBMCs or T cells enriched from blood (not recorded which). V and J are TRBV5-1 and TRBJ1-5; possible D gene TRBD1, 5 bases. The clonotype comes from a woman aged 18-29 years who had recovered from COVID-19. CDR3 DNA sequence: TGCGCCAGCAGCTCAGACGGAGGGGGCAATCAGCCCCAGCATTTT. It is translated as CASSSDGGGNQPQHF.